What follows are 26 T cell receptor beta chains derived from one specimen sequenced in a study of response to subunit inactivated influenza vaccine. TCRdb called the RT-PCR reads again in MiXCR, with one record for every CDR3 protein. Here the sample spans almost 600,000 distinct CDR3 sequences, 14% being singletons. The source was PBMCs from blood, collected approximately 13 days after vaccination. The receptors stem from a man in his fifties who received an inactivated influenza vaccine.

This rearrangement joins TRBV6-6 to TRBJ1-2; 9 nucleotides align to TRBD1. The V and J ends lost 5 bases and 11 bases, in that order; junction bases with no gene match: 9. The CDR3 extends over 13 amino acids. Germline V CDR1 and CDR2: MNHNY, SVGAGI (reference sequence). CDR3 in amino acids: CASSLETGGVYTF. In nucleotides, the CDR3 is TGTGCCAGCAGTCTGGAGACAGGGGGGGTGTACACCTTC.

This clonotype was counted only a few times. The chain has TRBV4-2 and TRBJ2-2, with 9 positions matching TRBD1. CDR3 length equals 17 residues. CDR1 and CDR2 from the germline V gene are LGHNA and YNFKEQ. V lost 1 base to trimming and J lost 4 bases; unmatched junction nucleotides: 7. In DNA, the CDR3 is TGTGCCAGCAGCCAAGGAGGACAGGGGAGAAGCACCGGGGAGCTGTTTTTT. Protein product: CASSQGGQGRSTGELFF.

This clonotype was picked up a small number of times. The chain couples TRBV14 to TRBJ2-1; 7 bases fit TRBD1. The junction had 8 bases not matched to a gene; V was cut back by 4 bases and J by 8 bases. This CDR3 region has 14 residues. In germline, CDR1 is SGHDN, CDR2 FVKESK. CDR3 bases: TGTGCCAGCAGCCTGTTCAGGGGGAGCCATGAGCAGTTCTTC. The encoded protein is CASSLFRGSHEQFF.

J is TRBJ2-7 and V is TRBV20-1; the D is unclear. Germline CDR1 DFQATT, CDR2 SNEGSKA (reference sequence). V lost 1 base and J 6 bases, leaving 13 bases between the germline ends. This CDR3 has 13 amino acids. This CDR3 is CSARGALLLEQYF. The CDR3 bases are TGCAGTGCTAGAGGGGCCCTCCTGCTCGAGCAGTACTTC.

The chain combines TRBV7-9 with TRBJ1-4; D ambiguous. V dropped 5 bases and J dropped 0 bases, with 10 bases sitting between them. CDR1 is SEHNR and CDR2 is FQNEAQ in the germline V gene (reference sequence). The CDR3 has 15 amino acids. The CDR3 sequence is CASSENSATNEKLFF. The CDR3 DNA reads as TGTGCCAGCAGCGAGAACAGTGCAACTAATGAAAAACTGTTTTTT. Drawing the rest from reference TRBV7-9 and TRBJ1-4, the complete variable domain is DTGVSQNPRHKITKRGQNVTFRCDPISEHNRLYWYRQTLGQGPEFLTYFQNEAQLEKSRLLSDRFSAERPKGSFSTLEIQRTEQGDSAMYLCASSENSATNEKLFFGSGTQLSVL.

This chain joins TRBV6-5 and TRBJ2-4, with D hard to call. Per germline, CDR1 MNHEY and CDR2 SVGAGI. This CDR3 contains 11 residues. V was trimmed by 3 bases and J by 9 bases, leaving 6 bases between them. CDR3: CASSYYGIQYF. The CDR3 coding sequence is TGTGCCAGCAGTTATTACGGCATTCAGTACTTC.

This clonotype was detected many times. The chain joins TRBV5-1 to TRBJ2-1; tentative D call: TRBD2 (5 bases). Germline CDR1 SGHRS, CDR2 YFSETQ. This CDR3 has 15 residues. The ends were cut back, 3 bases at V and 0 bases at J, with 10 bases in the middle. CDR3 nucleotides: TGCGCCAGCAGCTCACTAGTACCCTCCTACAATGAGCAGTTCTTC. It codes for CASSSLVPSYNEQFF.

This clonotype has just a few counts. The chain recombines TRBV12-2 with TRBJ1-4; the table's D call, TRBD1, has no DNA check behind it. TRBV12-2 is termed a pseudogene. This CDR3 is 16 amino acids long. CDR3 in DNA: TGTGCAAGTCGCTCTGGCAACAGGGGGAAGAATGAAAAACTGTTTTTT. It translates to CASRSGNRGKNEKLFF.

The CDR3 DNA follows: TGCAGCGTCGGCGGGAGAGCCGGGGAGCTGTTTTTT. Translated, it gives CSVGGRAGELFF. The chain recombines TRBV29-1 with TRBJ2-2, with TRBD2 matching over 7 bases. The CDR3 spans 12 residues. Germline CDR1 and CDR2: SQVTM and ANQGSEA. V was clipped by 6 bases and J by 6 bases; unmatched bases: 4.

At least ten counts were recorded for this clonotype. The V and J genes are TRBV29-1 and TRBJ1-2; 7 bases are shared with TRBD1. The V gene end was trimmed by 8 bases and the J gene end by 6 bases; junction bases not matched to a gene: 6. The CDR3 consists of 11 residues. Germline assignment: CDR1 SQVTM and CDR2 ANQGSEA. The DNA of the CDR3 is TGCAGCTTCCAGGGGGTAGATGGCTACACCTTC. Translation gives CSFQGVDGYTF.

This clonotype was recorded a few times. CDR3 DNA: TGCAGTTCCCAGGGAATTAGGGCCACAGATACGCAGTATTTT. Its protein is CSSQGIRATDTQYF. The gene calls are TRBV20-1 and TRBJ2-3; TRBD1 is a possible D gene (5 bases). With 8 bases removed from V and 2 bases from J, the gap between germline ends came to 17 bases. The CDR3 runs 14 residues. Germline V gene sequence: CDR1 DFQATT, CDR2 SNEGSKA (reference sequence).

In this sample, this clonotype turned up a few times. The chain recombines TRBV4-3 with TRBJ1-4; possible D gene TRBD1, 6 bases. V lost 0 bases and J lost 7, with 21 bases in between. Germline V gene data show CDR1 as LGHNA and CDR2 as YSLEER. This CDR3 spans 18 amino acids. In DNA form, the CDR3 reads TGCGCCAGCAGCCAAGATTTTACAGGAGGGGGGATCGGTGAAAAACTGTTTTTT. This translates into CASSQDFTGGGIGEKLFF.

This clonotype was observed many times. This chain uses TRBV6-2 or TRBV6-3 with TRBJ2-5; tentatively, D is TRBD2 (5 bases). V lost 1 base and J 1 base, leaving 10 bases between the germline ends. CDR1 and CDR2 from the germline V gene are MNHEY and SVGEGT. This CDR3 is 15 amino acids long. This CDR3 reads CASSYYSEVQETQYF. The CDR3 nucleotides are TGTGCCAGCAGTTACTATTCGGAGGTCCAAGAGACCCAGTACTTC.

The chain employs TRBV29-1 and TRBJ1-2, with 11 bases identical to TRBD1. Germline V gene lookup returns CDR1 SQVTM and CDR2 ANQGSEA. This CDR3 comprises 13 residues. The ends lost 2 bases at V and 5 bases at J; junction bases unmatched: 1. CDR3 sequence reads: CSVERDRGYGYTF. Written as DNA, the CDR3 is TGCAGCGTTGAAAGGGACAGGGGGTATGGCTACACCTTC.

This clonotype was counted many times. CDR3 nucleotides: TGTGCCACCAGTGATCCGGGACAGGGGGATGTAGATACGCAGTATTTT. Its translation: CATSDPGQGDVDTQYF. V gene TRBV24-1 combines with J gene TRBJ2-3; 11 positions agree with TRBD1. Germline V gives CDR1 KGHDR, CDR2 SFDVKD. The CDR3 is 16 amino acids. V lost 3 bases and J lost 5; bases outside the gene matches: 6.

V is TRBV23-1 and J is TRBJ2-3; 9 bases are a match to TRBD2. TRBV23-1 is noted as an ORF with a role that remains uncertain. V shed 7 bases and J 7 bases; nucleotides not matched to a gene: 12. This CDR3 is 15 amino acids long. DNA of the CDR3: TGCGCCAGCACCCGACTAGCGGCTCGAAAGTATACGCAGTATTTT. Translating gives CASTRLAARKYTQYF.

This clonotype appeared a few times. The chain uses TRBV10-3 and TRBJ2-7, with TRBD2 as a possible D gene (6 bases). Germline values: CDR1 ENHRY, CDR2 SYGVKD. Deletions cut 7 bases from V and 3 bases from J, with 19 bases between. This CDR3 has 15 amino acids. CDR3 residues: CAITTSGDLGYEQYF. The CDR3 DNA sequence: TGTGCCATCACTACTTCGGGGGATCTAGGCTACGAGCAGTACTTC.

This clonotype was seen a handful of times. This chain joins TRBV12-3 or TRBV12-4 and TRBJ2-7; possibly TRBD1 for D (5 bases). The CDR3 covers 14 residues. V shed 6 bases and J shed 7 bases, with 19 bases lying between them. Here the CDR3 DNA reads TGTGCCAGCAGCCCCGGCCAGGGTTCTTGGGAGCAGTACTTC. This sequence encodes CASSPGQGSWEQYF.

The rearrangement links TRBV7-9 to TRBJ1-2; TRBD1 matches 10 bases. The CDR3 has 15 residues. Germline V gene data show CDR1 as SEHNR and CDR2 as FQNEAQ (reference sequence). Germline trimming cut 5 bases from V and 8 bases from J; bases unmatched to any gene: 11. CDR3 protein: CASSPSTGGIRGYTF. DNA of the CDR3: TGTGCCAGCAGCCCATCGACAGGGGGCATCAGGGGCTACACCTTC.

This clonotype was observed a few times. The CDR3 loop is CASSSQGGRTEAFF. The CDR3 DNA reads as TGTGCCAGCAGTTCACAGGGTGGACGTACTGAAGCTTTCTTT. The chain joins TRBV6-2 or TRBV6-3 to TRBJ1-1; D possibly corresponds to TRBD1 (6 bases). The CDR3 totals 14 residues. Between the trimmed V and J ends, which lost 4 bases and 5 bases, there was a span of 14 bases. CDR1 and CDR2 (germline): MNHEY, SVGEGT.

V and J are TRBV12-3 or TRBV12-4 and TRBJ1-5; perhaps TRBD1 as D (5 bases). The CDR3 loop spans 14 amino acids. Trimming cost V 6 bases and J 4 bases, with 13 bases left between them. This CDR3 reads CASSPGTDNQPQHF. In DNA form, the CDR3 reads TGTGCCAGCAGCCCCGGGACGGATAATCAGCCCCAGCATTTT.

This clonotype was found a few times. This chain uses TRBV2 with TRBJ2-6; TRBD1 is a possible D gene (5 bases). CDR3 length: 15 amino acids. Germline CDR1 reads SNHLY; CDR2 reads FYNNEI. V was cut by 8 bases and J by 4 bases, with 15 bases left in between. The CDR3 nucleotides are TGTGCCAGCTCAGAGCAGGGTAGAGGGGCCAACGTCCTGACTTTC. This gives the protein CASSEQGRGANVLTF.

Many counts were recorded for this clonotype. The chain employs TRBV6-2 or TRBV6-3 and TRBJ2-1; D gene uncertain. CDR3 length: 14 amino acids. V was pared by 6 bases and J by 9 bases, with 18 bases between. The V gene's germline CDR1 is MNHEY and CDR2 SVGEGT. CDR3 coding DNA: TGTGCCAGCAGCCCCCAACTCGGAAATACTGAGCAGTTCTTC. Residues: CASSPQLGNTEQFF.

There are a few counts of this clonotype. CDR3 bases: TGTGCCAGCAGCTTGGGCGCTCCTACTGATTACAATGAGCAGTTCTTC. As protein: CASSLGAPTDYNEQFF. V and J are TRBV5-6 and TRBJ2-1; D is ambiguous. CDR1 is SGHDT, CDR2 YYEEEE, per germline. This CDR3 has 16 residues. Trimming pared 0 bases from V and 4 bases from J, leaving 14 bases between.

This clonotype was observed many times. The chain links TRBV20-1 to TRBJ2-5; 9 bases agree with TRBD2. Losses at the gene ends were 3 bases for V and 5 bases for J; bases not matched to a gene: 7. This CDR3 contains 14 residues. Per germline, CDR1 DFQATT and CDR2 SNEGSKA (reference sequence). The CDR3: CSASTPGLAETQYF. CDR3 nucleotide sequence: TGCAGTGCTAGTACCCCGGGACTAGCTGAGACCCAGTACTTC.

This clonotype turned up a few times. The chain has TRBV27 and TRBJ2-5; TRBD1 matches 10 bases. V dropped 4 bases and J dropped 2; count of bases not matched to a gene: 13. The CDR3 loop spans 18 amino acids. Germline CDR1 is MNHEY and CDR2 is SMNVEV (reference sequence). The DNA for the CDR3 is TGTGCCAGCAGTTCGAGGACAGGGGGGGCCTTGAGGCAAGAGACCCAGTACTTC. Translating gives CASSSRTGGALRQETQYF.